This entry is about one TCR beta chain. A junction end diverges from the germline sequence, so it may reflect a read error. With MiXCR, TCRdb reprocessed the PCR reads. The repertoire holds about 90,000 clones, with less than 10% as singletons. CDR1 and CDR2 from the germline V gene are MNHNS and SASEGT. There are 16 residues in the CDR3. The data originate from a study of metastatic and nonmetastatic thyroid tumors. No treatment of any kind had been given to any patient before thyroid surgery. The sequenced sample consisted of blood. This TCR derives from a female donor with papillary thyroid cancer or a benign thyroid nodule (not recorded which). Some clones in this sample may be carry-over from other donors' samples. The J gene is TRBJ1-5, the V gene TRBV6-1; TRBD1 matches 11 bases. CDR3 nucleotide sequence: TGTGCCGGCAGTAACCCGGGACAGGGGGTGAACCAGCCCCAGCATTTT. Its translation is CAGSNPGQGVNQPQHF.